A single sample gave rise to the 16 T cell receptor beta chains below, sequenced in a study of shared clonotypes between healthy human individuals (dated by TCRdb to about 2020). The method was the immunoSEQ multiplex PCR assay. The table comes from immuneACCESS by way of TCRdb, which keeps in-frame sequences with V and J called. Part of the clones is missing from these tables; in studies checked, under half for an unresolved V gene and the rest for unknown reasons. The sample table lists over a million clones, approximately 98% of them with a count of one. The top ten constitute about 0.4% of the sample. The sample was naive CD4+ T cells sorted from blood. This specimen's cell subset or site label, per the study, means: CD45RA+ positively selected. Receptors originate from a man younger than 45 in good health.

This clone was recorded once. Other nucleotide sequences in the sample specify the same CDR3. The rearrangement links TRBV19 to TRBJ2-3; the D is unclear. The CDR3 is made up of 12 amino acids. Germline-derived CDR1 and CDR2 are LNHDA and SQIVND (reference sequence). With 6 bases removed from V and 0 bases from J, the gap between germline ends came to 4 bases. The CDR3 DNA reads as TGTGCCAGTAGCGCCAGCACAGATACGCAGTATTTT. Its translation: CASSASTDTQYF.

In DNA, the CDR3 is TGTGCCAGCTCACCTGGACAGGGGATCGGTCAGCCCCAGCATTTT. Its protein is CASSPGQGIGQPQHF. The V gene is TRBV18, the J gene TRBJ1-5; 9 bases agree with TRBD1. This CDR3 is built from 15 residues. V dropped 3 bases and J dropped 6; count of bases not matched to a gene: 6. Germline assignment: CDR1 KGHSH and CDR2 LQKENI.

The V call is TRBV7-2, the J call TRBJ2-2; 7 bases map to TRBD1. V lost 3 bases and J lost 3; bases outside the gene matches: 4. The CDR3 totals 15 residues. The germline V gene encodes CDR1 SGHTA and CDR2 FQGNSA. Written as DNA, the CDR3 is TGTGCCAGCAGCTTCAGGGGGTTCGACACCGGGGAGCTGTTTTTT. Translation: CASSFRGFDTGELFF.

The chain employs TRBV7-9 and TRBJ2-5; D possibly matches TRBD1 or TRBD2 (5 bases each). Germline-derived CDR1 and CDR2 are SEHNR and FQNEAQ (reference sequence). Trimming removed 2 bases at V and 4 bases at J, with 17 bases between. This CDR3 has 16 amino acids. The CDR3 protein is CASSLLRGVERETQYF. Here the CDR3 DNA reads TGTGCCAGCAGCTTATTGAGGGGCGTCGAACGAGAGACCCAGTACTTC.

The chain has TRBV11-2 and TRBJ1-1; TRBD1 agrees at 8 bases. The V and J ends lost 5 bases and 7 bases, in that order; junction bases with no gene match: 12. Per germline, CDR1 SGHAT and CDR2 FQNNGV. The CDR3 is 15 residues long. The CDR3 reads CASSPLDRAQGEAFF. CDR3 bases: TGTGCCAGCAGCCCATTGGACAGGGCACAGGGTGAAGCTTTCTTT.

This clone was detected once. The CDR3 nucleotides are TGTGCCAGCAGCCGTAGCGGGGCCCCCTACGAGCAGTACTTC. As protein: CASSRSGAPYEQYF. The genes are TRBV14 and TRBJ2-7, with TRBD2 matching over 8 bases. Germline trimming cut 4 bases from V and 2 bases from J; bases unmatched to any gene: 4. Germline V gene sequence: CDR1 SGHDN, CDR2 FVKESK. The CDR3 is 14 residues long.

In DNA form, the CDR3 reads TGTGCCAGCAGCGAGCAGGGAAACTCCTACGAGCAGTACTTC. It codes for CASSEQGNSYEQYF. This sequence joins TRBV9 and TRBJ2-7; perhaps TRBD1 as D (5 bases). Germline values: CDR1 SGDLS, CDR2 YYNGEE. Trimming left V 3 bases short and J 0 bases short, with 10 bases between. CDR3 length: 14 residues. Using reference TRBV9 and TRBJ2-7 for the parts outside the CDR3, the full variable domain is DSGVTQTPKHLITATGQRVTLRCSPRSGDLSVYWYQQSLDQGLQFLIQYYNGEERAKGNILERFSAQQFPDLHSELNLSSLELGDSALYFCASSEQGNSYEQYFGPGTRLTVT.

This CDR3 reads CASNLRGLPDEQYF. The CDR3, as DNA: TGTGCCAGCAACCTTAGAGGCCTCCCAGACGAGCAGTACTTC. This sequence joins TRBV5-6 and TRBJ2-7; D remains unclear. This CDR3 comprises 14 residues. V was cut by 6 bases and J by 5 bases, with 18 bases left in between. Per the germline V gene, CDR1 is SGHDT and CDR2 is YYEEEE.

This chain uses TRBV5-4 with TRBJ2-7; D may be TRBD2 (6 bases). V was cut by 0 bases and J by 6 bases, with 13 bases left in between. CDR1 SGHNT and CDR2 YYREEE come from the germline V gene (reference sequence). This CDR3 spans 14 amino acids. CDR3 in amino acids: CASSLGLAFREQYF. The CDR3 DNA reads as TGTGCCAGCAGCTTGGGTCTAGCGTTCCGCGAGCAGTACTTC.

The chain recombines TRBV5-5 with TRBJ2-1; D perhaps matches TRBD1 (7 bases). Per the germline V gene, CDR1 is SGHKS and CDR2 is YYEKEE (reference sequence). Trimming shortened V by 0 bases and J by 6 bases, and 16 bases separated the two germline ends. CDR3 length: 16 amino acids. The CDR3 loop reads CASSLEATGRSNEQFF. CDR3 nucleotides: TGTGCCAGCAGCTTGGAAGCGACAGGGAGGTCCAATGAGCAGTTCTTC.

In DNA, the CDR3 is TGTGCCTGGAAAAAGCTAGCGGGAGGGGTAGATACGCAGTATTTT. Translating it yields CAWKKLAGGVDTQYF. The chain employs TRBV30 and TRBJ2-3, with 12 bases aligning to TRBD2. CDR3 size: 15 residues. Germline values: CDR1 GTSNPN, CDR2 SVGIG (reference sequence). Losses at the gene ends were 4 bases for V and 5 bases for J; bases not matched to a gene: 7. Variable domain in full (rest from reference TRBV30 and TRBJ2-3): SQTIHQWPATLVQPVGSPLSLECTVEGTSNPNLYWYRQAAGRGLQLLFYSVGIGQISSEVPQNLSASRPQDRQFILSSKKLLLSDSGFYLCAWKKLAGGVDTQYFGPGTRLTVL.

The chain carries TRBV6-6 and TRBJ1-2; 10 bases are a match to TRBD1. Germline trimming cut 5 bases from V and 7 bases from J; bases unmatched to any gene: 4. The CDR3 spans 13 residues. The germline gives CDR1 MNHNY, CDR2 SVGAGI (reference sequence). CDR3 nucleotides: TGTGCCAGCAGTAGACAGGGGGCTGGTGGCTACACCTTC. Encoded protein: CASSRQGAGGYTF.

This chain connects TRBV2 to TRBJ2-1; 8 nucleotides match TRBD2. The CDR3 spans 16 residues. V dropped 7 bases and J dropped 5; count of bases not matched to a gene: 13. Per germline, CDR1 SNHLY and CDR2 FYNNEI. CDR3 DNA: TGTGCCAGCACGGAGTCCGGGACTAGTCTCCACAATGAGCAGTTCTTC. Residues: CASTESGTSLHNEQFF.

This clone appeared a single time. The rearrangement joins TRBV28 to TRBJ2-3; D gene uncertain. Between the trimmed V and J ends, which lost 11 bases and 5 bases, there was a span of 14 bases. Germline lookup yields CDR1 MDHEN and CDR2 SYDVKM. CDR3 size: 12 residues. CDR3: CASKSGVDTQYF. As DNA, the CDR3 is TGTGCCTCCAAGTCGGGTGTAGATACGCAGTATTTT. Combining the CDR3 with reference TRBV28 and TRBJ2-3 gives the whole variable domain DVKVTQSSRYLVKRTGEKVFLECVQDMDHENMFWYRQDPGLGLRLIYFSYDVKMKEKGDIPEGYSVSREKKERFSLILESASTNQTSMYLCASKSGVDTQYFGPGTRLTVL.

Note on this clone: Relative to the germline gene, one junction end is altered; a read error may explain this. The chain combines TRBV2 with TRBJ1-5; D possibly corresponds to TRBD1 (5 bases). From germline, CDR1 is SNHLY and CDR2 FYNNEI. The CDR3 has 13 amino acids. In DNA form, the CDR3 reads TGTGCCAGCAGGGAAGACAGAAATCAGCCCCAGCATTTT. Amino acids: CASREDRNQPQHF.

V usage is TRBV11-2 and J usage is TRBJ1-2; D is possibly TRBD1 (6 bases). V was trimmed by 5 bases and J by 4 bases, leaving 20 bases between them. Germline loops: CDR1 SGHAT, CDR2 FQNNGV. The CDR3 contains 16 residues. CDR3 bases: TGTGCCAGCAGCCCCACGACAGGAGTGGGGCCCTATGGCTACACCTTC. It codes for CASSPTTGVGPYGYTF.